The 24 T cell receptor beta chains given below trace back to one sample, sequenced in a study of neoadjuvant anti-PD-1 for oral cavity cancer. Stated time point: after neoadjuvant nivolumab, at surgical resection. Assay: immunoSEQ multiplex PCR; the TCRdb copy retains only in-frame clones and omits some. The table has some 7,700 clones, 60% to 75% seen once. Sequencing was performed on PBMCs, taken after nivolumab (anti-PD-1) treatment. These receptors all come from a person aged 40 to 85 with oral cavity squamous cell carcinoma.

The DNA for the CDR3 is TGTGCCAGCAGCGTAGAACTAGCGGATTACAATGAGCAGTTCTTC. Translated, it gives CASSVELADYNEQFF. This chain uses TRBV9 with TRBJ2-1; 8 positions agree with TRBD2. This CDR3 spans 15 amino acids. In germline, CDR1 is SGDLS, CDR2 YYNGEE. The ends lost 0 bases at V and 4 bases at J; junction bases unmatched: 3.

CDR3 sequence reads: CAISRRGNTIYF. The CDR3 bases are TGTGCCATCTCCCGAAGAGGAAACACCATATATTTT. The J gene is TRBJ1-3, the V gene TRBV7-3; D uncertain. This CDR3 spans 12 amino acids. The V and J ends lost 10 bases and 4 bases respectively, with 11 bases between them. Per the germline V gene, CDR1 is SGHTA and CDR2 is FQGTGA.

Notes on this clone: Mismatch with germline at one junction end may stem from a read error. The chain is built from TRBV19 and TRBJ1-2; no clear D. CDR3 length: 11 residues. CDR1 LNHDA and CDR2 SQIVND come from the germline V gene (reference sequence). The CDR3 DNA reads as TGTGCCGGTAGCCAAATCTCCATCTACACCTTC. Translating it yields CAGSQISIYTF.

The J gene is TRBJ2-1, the V gene TRBV27; D is perhaps TRBD2 (7 bases). V lost 2 bases, J lost 1 base, and 9 bases lay in between. This CDR3 contains 15 residues. CDR1 MNHEY and CDR2 SMNVEV come from the germline V gene (reference sequence). CDR3 sequence reads: CASSLAGASYNEQFF. The CDR3 bases are TGTGCCAGCAGTTTAGCGGGGGCGTCCTACAATGAGCAGTTCTTC.

The chain uses TRBV28 and TRBJ2-1; TRBD1 matches at 7 bases. The germline V gene encodes CDR1 MDHEN and CDR2 SYDVKM. The J segment lost 9 bases and the V segment lost 6 bases, leaving 5 bases of the junction unmatched. The CDR3 loop spans 12 amino acids. The CDR3 spells CASRPTGAEQFF. CDR3 in DNA: TGTGCCAGCAGACCAACAGGGGCTGAGCAGTTCTTC.

The chain links TRBV7-2 to TRBJ2-5; 13 bases are a match to TRBD2. Per the germline V gene, CDR1 is SGHTA and CDR2 is FQGNSA. The CDR3 runs 14 residues. Trimming removed 4 bases from V and 5 bases from J; junction bases left unmatched: 1. CDR3 amino acids: CASSSGLAGETQYF. DNA for the CDR3: TGTGCCAGCAGCTCGGGACTAGCGGGGGAGACCCAGTACTTC.

This clone occurred once. The chain employs TRBV4-3 and TRBJ1-2, with D tentatively TRBD1 (5 bases). This CDR3 region has 16 residues. The V gene lost 4 bases and the J gene lost 4 bases, with 19 bases spanning the gap. Germline assignment: CDR1 LGHNA and CDR2 YSLEER. The CDR3 nucleotides are TGCGCCAGCAGCCCTTCCGTCGGAGGGGTTACCTATGGCTACACCTTC. Amino acids: CASSPSVGGVTYGYTF.

This chain links TRBV2 with TRBJ2-1, with 11 bases lining up with TRBD2. CDR3 length: 16 amino acids. V shed 1 base, J shed 6 bases, and the junction held 5 bases outside the gene matches. Germline-derived CDR1 and CDR2 are SNHLY and FYNNEI. The CDR3 DNA follows: TGTGCCAGCAGTGAAGAAGGGACTAGCGGACTCAATGAGCAGTTCTTC. It is translated as CASSEEGTSGLNEQFF. Full variable domain (remainder filled in from reference TRBV2 and TRBJ2-1): EPEVTQTPSHQVTQMGQEVILRCVPISNHLYFYWYRQILGQKVEFLVSFYNNEISEKSEIFDDQFSVERPDGSNFTLKIRSTKLEDSAMYFCASSEEGTSGLNEQFFGPGTRLTVL.

This chain joins TRBV7-2 and TRBJ1-2; D is possibly TRBD1 (6 bases). Germline V gene data show CDR1 as SGHTA and CDR2 as FQGNSA. Deletions cut 7 bases from V and 3 bases from J, with 18 bases between. This CDR3 region has 15 residues. CDR3 sequence: CASIISRGGDYGYTF. The CDR3 DNA reads as TGTGCCAGCATCATCTCAAGAGGGGGAGACTATGGCTACACCTTC. The whole variable domain, remainder taken from reference TRBV7-2 and TRBJ1-2, is GAGVSQSPSNKVTEKGKDVELRCDPISGHTALYWYRQSLGQGLEFLIYFQGNSAPDKSGLPSDRFSAERTGGSVSTLTIQRTQQEDSAVYLCASIISRGGDYGYTFGSGTRLTVV.

In its sample, this clone was seen a few times. The chain employs TRBV6-4 and TRBJ2-3; 8 bases are a match to TRBD2. The germline CDR1 and CDR2 sequences are MRHNA and SNTAGT. The J segment lost 2 bases and the V segment lost 0 bases, leaving 4 bases of the junction unmatched. The CDR3 sequence is 16 residues long. In DNA, the CDR3 is TGTGCCAGCAGTGACTCGGCGGGGGGCTCCACAGATACGCAGTATTTT. Its protein product is CASSDSAGGSTDTQYF.

The chain is built from TRBV2 and TRBJ1-1; 9 nucleotides agree with TRBD1. The length of the CDR3 is 11 residues. From germline, CDR1 is SNHLY and CDR2 FYNNEI. Unmatched junction bases numbered 4, after V lost 6 bases and J lost 11 bases. DNA of the CDR3: TGTGCCAGCAGAGCCGGGACAGGGGCTTTCTTT. It is translated as CASRAGTGAFF.

V is TRBV2 and J is TRBJ1-4; no reliable D call. The CDR3 loop spans 15 amino acids. The germline V and J ends were trimmed by 6 bases and 8 bases, with 19 bases remaining between them. Germline CDR1 reads SNHLY; CDR2 reads FYNNEI. The DNA of the CDR3 is TGTGCCAGCAGGATTATAAGCGCAGAGGACGAAAAACTGTTTTTT. Translated: CASRIISAEDEKLFF.

This clone has a single count. The CDR3 DNA reads TGCGCCAGCAGCTCACTAGCGGGGGCCTACACCGGGGAGCTGTTTTTT. It codes for CASSSLAGAYTGELFF. The genes are TRBV5-1 and TRBJ2-2; TRBD2 matches 11 bases. The trim removed 3 bases at V and 3 bases at J, leaving 4 bases unmatched. Germline CDR1 reads SGHRS; CDR2 reads YFSETQ. The CDR3 runs 16 residues. Using reference TRBV5-1 and TRBJ2-2 for the parts outside the CDR3, the full variable domain is KAGVTQTPRYLIKTRGQQVTLSCSPISGHRSVSWYQQTPGQGLQFLFEYFSETQRNKGNFPGRFSGRQFSNSRSEMNVSTLELGDSALYLCASSSLAGAYTGELFFGEGSRLTVL.

This chain links TRBV5-4 with TRBJ2-5; 7 bases line up with TRBD2. The germline V gene encodes CDR1 SGHNT and CDR2 YYREEE (reference sequence). The CDR3 runs 15 residues. V trimming: 1 base; J trimming: 4 bases; junction bases outside the gene matches: 7. The CDR3 DNA follows: TGTGCCAGCAGCTTGTCGGGGGGTACAGGAGAGACCCAGTACTTC. Its protein product is CASSLSGGTGETQYF.

The chain links TRBV4-2 to TRBJ1-1; D remains unclear. CDR1 is LGHNA, CDR2 YNFKEQ, per germline. The CDR3 has 14 residues. The V end was cut by 5 bases, the J end by 1 base, with 11 bases between. In DNA, the CDR3 is TGTGCCAGCAGCTCTCAGGTTTCGAACACTGAAGCTTTCTTT. Its translation is CASSSQVSNTEAFF.

The rearrangement joins TRBV5-8 to TRBJ2-7, with D perhaps matching TRBD1 (6 bases). Germline V gene sequence: CDR1 SGHTS, CDR2 YDEGEE. The CDR3 has 15 amino acids. V dropped 4 bases and J dropped 1 base, with 15 bases sitting between them. The CDR3 bases are TGTGCCAGCAGCCGTATAGGACAGCTGTCCTACGAGCAGTACTTC. This gives the protein CASSRIGQLSYEQYF. The full variable domain, rest sourced from reference TRBV5-8 and TRBJ2-7, is EAGVTQSPTHLIKTRGQQATLRCSPISGHTSVYWYQQALGLGLQFLLWYDEGEERNRGNFPPRFSGRQFPNYSSELNVNALELEDSALYLCASSRIGQLSYEQYFGPGTRLTVT.

V gene TRBV5-6 combines with J gene TRBJ2-6; D is undetermined. The germline V gene encodes CDR1 SGHDT and CDR2 YYEEEE. The V and J ends lost 0 bases and 0 bases respectively, with 10 bases between them. This CDR3 has 17 amino acids. The DNA for the CDR3 is TGTGCCAGCAGCTTGGGGTCGTTAAGCTCTGGGGCCAACGTCCTGACTTTC. The encoded protein is CASSLGSLSSGANVLTF.

The chain employs TRBV2 and TRBJ2-1, with 10 bases fitting TRBD2. Trimming at V came to 3 bases and at J to 5 bases, leaving 7 bases not matched to a gene. The CDR3 totals 16 residues. Germline CDR1 reads SNHLY; CDR2 reads FYNNEI. The CDR3 coding sequence is TGTGCCAGCAGTGACGGGCTAGCGGGGGACCACAATGAGCAGTTCTTC. It specifies CASSDGLAGDHNEQFF. Full variable domain (missing parts from reference TRBV2 and TRBJ2-1): EPEVTQTPSHQVTQMGQEVILRCVPISNHLYFYWYRQILGQKVEFLVSFYNNEISEKSEIFDDQFSVERPDGSNFTLKIRSTKLEDSAMYFCASSDGLAGDHNEQFFGPGTRLTVL.

The chain links TRBV27 to TRBJ2-2, with a weak D call TRBD2 (5 bases). V shed 0 bases and J shed 1 base, with 9 bases lying between them. This CDR3 spans 16 amino acids. Germline values: CDR1 MNHEY, CDR2 SMNVEV (reference sequence). The CDR3 DNA follows: TGTGCCAGCAGTTTATCCTCGAGGGAGAACACCGGGGAGCTGTTTTTT. This encodes CASSLSSRENTGELFF.

The table lists this clone with a few counts. The gene calls are TRBV19 and TRBJ1-2; tentatively, D is TRBD1 (5 bases). Trimming left V 6 bases short and J 4 bases short, with 12 bases between. Germline V gene lookup returns CDR1 LNHDA and CDR2 SQIVND (reference sequence). This CDR3 contains 13 residues. The DNA for the CDR3 is TGTGCCAGTAGCCGCCAGGGAGTCTATGGCTACACCTTC. It is translated as CASSRQGVYGYTF.

The chain's CDR3 is CAITTTLSNQPQHF. CDR3 nucleotides: TGTGCCATCACTACTACACTTAGCAATCAGCCCCAGCATTTT. The chain has TRBV14 and TRBJ1-5; D is unclear. The germline V gene has CDR1 SGHDN and CDR2 FVKESK. This CDR3 is built from 14 residues. V was cut by 10 bases and J by 0 bases, with 13 bases left in between. The full variable domain, rest sourced from reference TRBV14 and TRBJ1-5, is EAGVTQFPSHSVIEKGQTVTLRCDPISGHDNLYWYRRVMGKEIKFLLHFVKESKQDESGMPNNRFLAERTGGTYSTLKVQPAELEDSGVYFCAITTTLSNQPQHFGDGTRLSIL.

The chain employs TRBV9 and TRBJ1-2, with D possibly TRBD1 on 5 matching bases. Germline CDR1 is SGDLS and CDR2 is YYNGEE. The CDR3 is made up of 18 amino acids. V lost 0 bases to trimming and J lost 0 bases, with 18 bases between them. CDR3 protein: CASSVAVDTDHTNYGYTF. The CDR3 coding sequence is TGTGCCAGCAGCGTAGCGGTGGACACGGACCACACTAACTATGGCTACACCTTC.

The chain uses TRBV5-1 and TRBJ2-5; 10 bases line up with TRBD1. Germline V gene data show CDR1 as SGHRS and CDR2 as YFSETQ. Trimming at V came to 5 bases and at J to 5 bases, leaving 9 bases not matched to a gene. The CDR3 has 15 amino acids. The CDR3 protein is CASSGETGGGETQYF. As DNA, the CDR3 is TGCGCCAGCAGTGGGGAGACAGGGGGCGGGGAGACCCAGTACTTC.

On this clone: The sample holds other DNA sequences that translate to the same CDR3. The CDR3 DNA sequence: TGCGCCAGCAGCCAAGGGGTGATTCCTGATCGTGCCCAGGAGACCCAGTACTTC. This codes for CASSQGVIPDRAQETQYF. This chain connects TRBV4-1 to TRBJ2-5; D not certain. This CDR3 spans 18 amino acids. The germline CDR1 and CDR2 sequences are MGHRA and YSYEKL. Trimming removed 1 base at V and 5 bases at J, with 23 bases between.